This TCR beta chain was identified during a study of T-cell reconstitution after alpha-beta-depleted transplantation in children. Preparation of the TCRbeta library was carried out with unique molecular identifiers. TCRdb recomputed calls from the PCR reads with MiXCR, one row per CDR3 protein. This sample yields some 310,000 distinct CDR3 sequences, of which approximately 23% are seen a single time; approximately 10% belongs to the top ten. V was pared by 8 bases and J by 3 bases, with 14 bases between. The CDR3 runs 13 residues. Germline CDR1 is SNHLY and CDR2 is FYNNEI. In this sample, this clonotype turned up once. Antigen specificity is unknown. Findings and caveats of the study: Reported findings indicate that, about two months after transplant, alpha-beta T cells came from several hundred expanded clones, which were derived from non-depleted graft cells. There were some patients whose high TCRbeta diversity at day 60 came from surviving recipient T cells and thymic progenitors. T-cell counts and diversity at one year post-transplant came mainly from newly produced T cells.

The chain uses TRBV2 and TRBJ2-7; a possible D gene is TRBD1 (6 bases). The TCR comes from a male patient between 10 and 17 years old who had a stem cell transplant for acute lymphoblastic leukemia, so the T cells may come from the graft donor. Sequencing used PBMCs, mostly from graft donor cells, obtained 180 days after TCRalphabeta/CD19-depleted stem cell transplant. CDR3 amino acids: CASGTQGFYEQYF. In DNA form, the CDR3 reads TGTGCCAGCGGAACACAGGGTTTCTACGAGCAGTACTTC.